Below are 25 T cell receptor beta chains sequenced from a single sample in a study of control samples from healthy donors and cancer patients. Clones were sequenced by immunoSEQ multiplex PCR, and TCRdb holds only the in-frame ones, with some missing. The sample has approximately 100,000 clones, around 89% seen once; the top ten hold around 17%. The sequenced sample was blood. The receptors derive from a woman aged 45 to 65 in good health.

This clone has just one count. The V call is TRBV6-5, the J call TRBJ2-3; D might be TRBD2 (6 bases). The ends were cut back, 0 bases at V and 5 bases at J, with 15 bases in the middle. This CDR3 contains 16 residues. Germline loops: CDR1 MNHEY, CDR2 SVGAGI. The CDR3 is CASSYSRQGGGDTQYF. In DNA form, the CDR3 reads TGTGCCAGCAGTTACTCGCGGCAGGGAGGAGGAGATACGCAGTATTTT.

The V gene is TRBV6-6, the J gene TRBJ2-3; 9 bases agree with TRBD2. Germline V gives CDR1 MNHNY, CDR2 SVGAGI (reference sequence). CDR3 size: 15 residues. The trim removed 6 bases at V and 3 bases at J, leaving 7 bases unmatched. CDR3 region: CASSISGRRTDTQYF. DNA of the CDR3: TGTGCCAGCAGCATTAGCGGGAGAAGAACAGATACGCAGTATTTT.

This chain connects TRBV7-8 to TRBJ1-5; D unresolved. V dropped 5 bases and J dropped 5 bases, with 10 bases sitting between them. The CDR3 is 13 residues long. Looked up from germline, CDR1 is SGHVS and CDR2 is FQNEAQ. CDR3 in DNA: TGTGCCAGCAGCCCGGGCGGATATCAGCCCCAGCATTTT. It specifies CASSPGGYQPQHF.

This chain uses TRBV20-1 with TRBJ2-5; unclear D gene. Germline CDR1 DFQATT, CDR2 SNEGSKA (reference sequence). The CDR3 spans 16 residues. V dropped 3 bases and J dropped 2 bases, with 19 bases sitting between them. The CDR3: CSASFHLGFLQETQYF. CDR3 DNA: TGCAGTGCTAGTTTTCATCTTGGGTTTTTACAAGAGACCCAGTACTTC.

The rearrangement joins TRBV28 to TRBJ1-1; D is unresolved. Trimming cost V 6 bases and J 10 bases, with 15 bases left between them. Germline CDR1 MDHEN, CDR2 SYDVKM. The CDR3 is made up of 12 amino acids. CDR3 DNA sequence: TGTGCCAGCAGGGGTCCGCCGCGGGGAGCTTTCTTT. It yields the protein CASRGPPRGAFF.

This clone came up a few times. The V gene is TRBV5-6, the J gene TRBJ1-2; 7 positions match TRBD1. V gave up 4 bases and J gave up 4 bases; unmatched junction bases: 10. This CDR3 spans 15 amino acids. Germline V lookup: CDR1 SGHDT, CDR2 YYEEEE. This chain's CDR3 is CASSLRPTGIYGYTF. The DNA for the CDR3 is TGTGCCAGCAGCCTCCGACCGACAGGGATCTATGGCTACACCTTC.

The genes are TRBV24-1 and TRBJ2-1, with TRBD1 identical over 7 bases. From germline, CDR1 is KGHDR and CDR2 SFDVKD. The CDR3 spans 16 residues. V was clipped by 3 bases and J by 4 bases; unmatched bases: 8. CDR3 loop: CATSDGPTGWYNEQFF. For the CDR3, the DNA is TGTGCCACCAGTGATGGTCCGACAGGGTGGTACAATGAGCAGTTCTTC.

The chain recombines TRBV3-1 (or the pseudogene TRBV3-2) with TRBJ2-1, with TRBD2 matching 7 bases. The CDR3 is 16 amino acids. The germline V gene encodes CDR1 LGHDT and CDR2 YNNKEL (reference sequence). V was pared by 0 bases and J by 5 bases, with 7 bases of the junction left unmatched. The DNA for the CDR3 is TGTGCCAGCAGCCAAGAGATAGGGGACTACCACAATGAGCAGTTCTTC. It translates to CASSQEIGDYHNEQFF.

In its sample, this clone was seen once. The chain has TRBV29-1 and TRBJ2-3; no definite D call. This CDR3 comprises 10 residues. The V end lost 2 bases, the J end lost 5 bases, and 2 bases lay between the germline ends. Germline CDR1 reads SQVTM; CDR2 reads ANQGSEA. CDR3 sequence: CSVELDTQYF. CDR3 DNA sequence: TGCAGCGTTGAACTAGATACGCAGTATTTT.

This chain uses TRBV18 with TRBJ1-2, with D tentatively TRBD1 (6 bases). In germline, CDR1 is KGHSH, CDR2 LQKENI. The CDR3 runs to 13 residues. Trimming cost V 6 bases and J 4 bases, with 12 bases left between them. The CDR3 sequence: CASSPRGRYGYTF. The CDR3 bases are TGTGCCAGCTCCCCCCGGGGGCGCTATGGCTACACCTTC.

The chain is built from TRBV12-3 or TRBV12-4 and TRBJ2-4; D is tentatively TRBD1 or TRBD2 (5 bases each). With 0 bases removed from V and 6 bases from J, the gap between germline ends came to 6 bases. The CDR3 consists of 13 residues. The CDR3: CASSLAGVNIQYF. In DNA form, the CDR3 reads TGTGCCAGCAGTTTAGCGGGGGTAAACATTCAGTACTTC.

The chain links TRBV27 to TRBJ1-3; a weak D match, TRBD1 (6 bases). Trimming pared 8 bases from V and 4 bases from J, leaving 18 bases between. CDR3 length equals 15 residues. Per germline, CDR1 MNHEY and CDR2 SMNVEV (reference sequence). CDR3 amino acids: CASGEGGARGNTIYF. The CDR3 DNA reads TGTGCCAGCGGGGAGGGGGGCGCGAGGGGAAACACCATATATTTT.

The J gene is TRBJ2-7, the V gene TRBV7-6, with 11 bases lining up with TRBD1. This CDR3 spans 16 amino acids. Germline V gives CDR1 SGHVS, CDR2 FNYEAQ. The V and J ends lost 6 bases and 2 bases, in that order; junction bases with no gene match: 9. DNA for the CDR3: TGTGCCAGCAGGTTAAAGTGGGACAGGGGGGCCTACGAGCAGTACTTC. It codes for CASRLKWDRGAYEQYF.

CDR3 sequence: CASSHPGFSGNTIYF. CDR3 sequence (DNA): TGTGCCAGCAGTCATCCAGGGTTCTCTGGAAACACCATATATTTT. The rearrangement joins TRBV5-6 to TRBJ1-3; tentatively, D is TRBD1 (5 bases). V was clipped by 5 bases and J by 0 bases, with 12 bases between them. The CDR3 has 15 residues. Germline CDR1 SGHDT, CDR2 YYEEEE.

This chain uses TRBV12-3 or TRBV12-4 with TRBJ2-5; D is unclear. The V end lost 6 bases, the J end lost 4 bases, and 9 bases lay between the germline ends. The length of the CDR3 is 12 residues. The CDR3 coding sequence is TGTGCCAGCAGCCCACCAGGAGAGACCCAGTACTTC. This codes for CASSPPGETQYF.

The gene calls are TRBV11-3 and TRBJ2-3, with a weak D call TRBD2 (6 bases). Germline CDR1 and CDR2: SGHNT and YENEEA. V gave up 5 bases and J gave up 0 bases, with 12 bases separating them. The CDR3 has 15 residues. The CDR3 loop reads CASSLEGLSTDTQYF. The DNA for the CDR3 is TGTGCCAGCAGCCTCGAGGGACTTAGCACAGATACGCAGTATTTT.

The chain is built from TRBV7-2 and TRBJ2-1, with D perhaps TRBD2 (6 bases). The CDR3 contains 14 residues. Germline V gives CDR1 SGHTA, CDR2 FQGNSA. The V end lost 0 bases, the J end lost 10 bases, and 13 bases lay between the germline ends. The CDR3 reads CASSLAGVSGEQFF. Here the CDR3 DNA reads TGTGCCAGCAGCTTAGCGGGCGTTAGCGGCGAGCAGTTCTTC. Complete variable domain (other parts from reference TRBV7-2 and TRBJ2-1): GAGVSQSPSNKVTEKGKDVELRCDPISGHTALYWYRQSLGQGLEFLIYFQGNSAPDKSGLPSDRFSAERTGGSVSTLTIQRTQQEDSAVYLCASSLAGVSGEQFFGPGTRLTVL.

This chain uses TRBV12-3 or TRBV12-4 with TRBJ1-2; possible D gene TRBD1, 5 bases. V was clipped by 6 bases and J by 6 bases, with 11 bases between them. The CDR3 sequence is 12 residues long. The CDR3 nucleotides read TGTGCCAGCAGCCTTGCGGGGGATGGCTACACCTTC. This encodes CASSLAGDGYTF.

Here the CDR3 DNA reads TGTGCCACCAGTGACCCTTCTAGCGGCACAGATACGCAGTATTTT. It is translated as CATSDPSSGTDTQYF. This chain links TRBV24-1 with TRBJ2-3, with a possible D match to TRBD2 (6 bases). The germline V gene has CDR1 KGHDR and CDR2 SFDVKD. V was shortened by 4 bases and J by 1 base, with 11 bases between the two germline ends. There are 15 residues in the CDR3.

This clone was detected once. The chain joins TRBV3-1 (or the pseudogene TRBV3-2) to TRBJ1-2; perhaps TRBD1 as D (6 bases). V lost 0 bases, J lost 8 bases, and 16 bases lay in between. The CDR3 consists of 15 residues. Germline V gene sequence: CDR1 LGHDT, CDR2 YNNKEL (reference sequence). The CDR3 nucleotides read TGTGCCAGCAGCCAAGACGATCGGAACAGGGACGGCTACACCTTC. Translating gives CASSQDDRNRDGYTF.

This clone showed up just once. The rearrangement links TRBV18 to TRBJ2-1; the D call may be TRBD1 or TRBD2 (6 bases each). CDR1 and CDR2 (germline): KGHSH, LQKENI. V lost 9 bases and J 5 bases, leaving 14 bases between the germline ends. The CDR3 spans 13 residues. This CDR3 reads CASIGGLDNEQFF. The CDR3 bases are TGTGCCAGTATTGGGGGGCTGGACAATGAGCAGTTCTTC.

The rearrangement links TRBV19 to TRBJ1-6; a possible D gene is TRBD1 (6 bases). This CDR3 spans 14 amino acids. V was cut by 8 bases and J by 8 bases, with 16 bases left in between. Looked up from germline, CDR1 is LNHDA and CDR2 is SQIVND (reference sequence). The CDR3 spells CASFRGTPDSPLHF. The DNA of the CDR3 is TGTGCCAGTTTTCGAGGGACACCCGATTCACCCCTCCACTTT.

The rearrangement joins TRBV1 to TRBJ2-7; TRBD2 is the table's D call and was not checked against the DNA. TRBV1 represents a pseudogene. CDR3 length: 11 residues. CDR3 sequence reads: CTSSPTSGRTV. The CDR3 nucleotides read TGCACCAGCAGCCCGACTAGCGGGAGGACAGTC.

This rearrangement joins TRBV19 to TRBJ2-3; 8 nucleotides match TRBD2. The J segment lost 1 base and the V segment lost 6 bases, leaving 6 bases of the junction unmatched. This CDR3 region has 15 residues. Per germline, CDR1 LNHDA and CDR2 SQIVND (reference sequence). CDR3 sequence reads: CASSRGGLGTDTQYF. In DNA, the CDR3 is TGTGCCAGTAGCCGAGGGGGACTAGGCACAGATACGCAGTATTTT.

The rearrangement links TRBV2 to TRBJ1-4; no firm D call. This CDR3 is built from 15 residues. Germline V gene lookup returns CDR1 SNHLY and CDR2 FYNNEI. The V gene lost 1 base and the J gene lost 4 bases, with 10 bases spanning the gap. In nucleotides, the CDR3 is TGTGCCAGCAGTGAAGTACCCCGGTATAATGAAAAACTGTTTTTT. Amino acid sequence: CASSEVPRYNEKLFF. The complete variable domain, with remaining parts taken from reference TRBV2 and TRBJ1-4, reads EPEVTQTPSHQVTQMGQEVILRCVPISNHLYFYWYRQILGQKVEFLVSFYNNEISEKSEIFDDQFSVERPDGSNFTLKIRSTKLEDSAMYFCASSEVPRYNEKLFFGSGTQLSVL.